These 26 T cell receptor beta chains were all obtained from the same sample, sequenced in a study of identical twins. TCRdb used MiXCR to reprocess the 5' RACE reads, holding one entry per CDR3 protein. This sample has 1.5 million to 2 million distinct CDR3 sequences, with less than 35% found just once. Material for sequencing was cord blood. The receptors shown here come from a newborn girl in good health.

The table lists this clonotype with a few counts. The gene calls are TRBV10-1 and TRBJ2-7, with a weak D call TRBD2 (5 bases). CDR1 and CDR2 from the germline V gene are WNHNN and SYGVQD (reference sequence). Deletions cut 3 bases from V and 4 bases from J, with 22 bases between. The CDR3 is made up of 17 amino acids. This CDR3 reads CASSDGPTAGTSYEQYF. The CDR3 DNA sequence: TGCGCCAGCAGTGATGGTCCCACGGCGGGTACCTCTTACGAGCAGTACTTC.

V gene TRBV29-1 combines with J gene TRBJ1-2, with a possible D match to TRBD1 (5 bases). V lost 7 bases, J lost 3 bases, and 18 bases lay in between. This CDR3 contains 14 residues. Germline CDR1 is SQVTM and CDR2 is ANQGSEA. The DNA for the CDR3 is TGCAGCGGGGGCGCCGGGGCAGAAGACTATGGCTACACCTTC. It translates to CSGGAGAEDYGYTF.

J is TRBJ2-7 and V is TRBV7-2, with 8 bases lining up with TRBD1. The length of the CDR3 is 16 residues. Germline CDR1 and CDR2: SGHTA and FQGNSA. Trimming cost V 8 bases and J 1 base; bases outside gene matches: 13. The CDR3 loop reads CASRTAGTGLSYEQYF. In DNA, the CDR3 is TGTGCCAGCCGTACGGCAGGGACAGGTCTTTCCTACGAGCAGTACTTC.

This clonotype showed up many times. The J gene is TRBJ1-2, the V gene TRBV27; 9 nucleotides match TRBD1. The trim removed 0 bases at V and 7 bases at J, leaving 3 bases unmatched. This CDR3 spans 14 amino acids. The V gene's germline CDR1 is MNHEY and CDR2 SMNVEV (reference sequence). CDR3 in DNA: TGTGCCAGCAGTTTATCGGGGACAGGGCCTGGCTACACCTTC. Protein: CASSLSGTGPGYTF.

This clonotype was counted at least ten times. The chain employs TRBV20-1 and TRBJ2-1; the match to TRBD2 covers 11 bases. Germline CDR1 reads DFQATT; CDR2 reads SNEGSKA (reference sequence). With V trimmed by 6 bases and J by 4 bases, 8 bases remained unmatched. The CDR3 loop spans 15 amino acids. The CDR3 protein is CSARTSGSGYNEQFF. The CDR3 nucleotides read TGCAGTGCCCGTACTAGCGGGAGTGGGTACAATGAGCAGTTCTTC.

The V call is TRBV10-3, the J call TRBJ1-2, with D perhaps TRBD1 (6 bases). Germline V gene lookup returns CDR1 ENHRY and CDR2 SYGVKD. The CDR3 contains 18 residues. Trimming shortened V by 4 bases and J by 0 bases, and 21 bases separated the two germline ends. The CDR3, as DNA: TGTGCCATCAGTGGTCCCACAGGGAAGTTATTAGCTAACTATGGCTACACCTTC. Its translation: CAISGPTGKLLANYGYTF.

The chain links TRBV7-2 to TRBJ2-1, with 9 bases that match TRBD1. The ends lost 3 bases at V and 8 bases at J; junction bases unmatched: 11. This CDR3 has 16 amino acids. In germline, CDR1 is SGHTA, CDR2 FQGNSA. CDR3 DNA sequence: TGTGCCAGCAGCTTCACCGGGACAGGGATCTTCTATGAGCAGTTCTTC. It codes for CASSFTGTGIFYEQFF. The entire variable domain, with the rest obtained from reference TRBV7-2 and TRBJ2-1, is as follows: GAGVSQSPSNKVTEKGKDVELRCDPISGHTALYWYRQSLGQGLEFLIYFQGNSAPDKSGLPSDRFSAERTGGSVSTLTIQRTQQEDSAVYLCASSFTGTGIFYEQFFGPGTRLTVL.

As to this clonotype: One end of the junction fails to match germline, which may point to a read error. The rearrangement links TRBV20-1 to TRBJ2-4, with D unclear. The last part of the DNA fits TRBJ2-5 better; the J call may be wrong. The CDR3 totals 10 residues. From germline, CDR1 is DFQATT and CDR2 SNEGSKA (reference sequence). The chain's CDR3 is CSAHQVTQYF. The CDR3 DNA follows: TGCAGTGCTCATCAAGTGACCCAGTACTTC.

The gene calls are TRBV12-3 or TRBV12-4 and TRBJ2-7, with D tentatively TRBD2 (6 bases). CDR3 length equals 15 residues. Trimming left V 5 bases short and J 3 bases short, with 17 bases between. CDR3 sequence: CASSPPTSDFYEQYF. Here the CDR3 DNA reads TGTGCCAGCAGTCCGCCGACTAGTGACTTCTACGAGCAGTACTTC.

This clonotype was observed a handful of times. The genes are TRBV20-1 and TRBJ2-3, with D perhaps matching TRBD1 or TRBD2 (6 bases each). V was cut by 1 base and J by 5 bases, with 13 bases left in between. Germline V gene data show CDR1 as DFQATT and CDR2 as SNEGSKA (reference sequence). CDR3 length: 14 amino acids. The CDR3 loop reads CSARGGGRGDTQYF. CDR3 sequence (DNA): TGCAGTGCTAGAGGAGGGGGGAGAGGAGATACGCAGTATTTT.

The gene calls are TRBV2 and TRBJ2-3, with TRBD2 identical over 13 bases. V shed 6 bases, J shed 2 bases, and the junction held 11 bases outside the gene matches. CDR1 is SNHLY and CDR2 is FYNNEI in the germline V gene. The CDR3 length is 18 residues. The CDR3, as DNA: TGTGCCAGCAGCAGGGGGCGCGGACTAGCGGGAGCCACAGATACGCAGTATTTT. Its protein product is CASSRGRGLAGATDTQYF.

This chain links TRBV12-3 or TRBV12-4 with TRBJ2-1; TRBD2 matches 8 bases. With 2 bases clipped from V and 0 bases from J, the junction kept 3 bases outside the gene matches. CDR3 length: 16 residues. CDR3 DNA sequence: TGTGCCAGCAGTTTAAAGCGGGAGTTCTCCTACAATGAGCAGTTCTTC. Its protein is CASSLKREFSYNEQFF.

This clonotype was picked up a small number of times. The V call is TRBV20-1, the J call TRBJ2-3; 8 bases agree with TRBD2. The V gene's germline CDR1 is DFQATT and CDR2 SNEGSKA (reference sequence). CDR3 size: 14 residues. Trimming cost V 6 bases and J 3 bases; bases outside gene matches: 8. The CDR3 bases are TGCAGTGCCCAGGGAGCGGGAGTTACAGATACGCAGTATTTT. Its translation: CSAQGAGVTDTQYF.

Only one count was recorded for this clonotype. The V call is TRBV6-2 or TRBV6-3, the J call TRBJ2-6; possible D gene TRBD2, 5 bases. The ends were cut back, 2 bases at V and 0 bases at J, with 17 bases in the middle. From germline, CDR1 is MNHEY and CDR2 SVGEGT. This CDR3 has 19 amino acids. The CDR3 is CASSYPGSFISSGANVLTF. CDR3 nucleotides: TGTGCCAGCAGTTACCCGGGGTCCTTTATTTCCTCTGGGGCCAACGTCCTGACTTTC.

CDR3 nucleotide sequence: TGTGCCAGCAGCGTACGGTCCGCGGGGAGCACAGATACGCAGTATTTT. Translation: CASSVRSAGSTDTQYF. The chain links TRBV9 to TRBJ2-3; D may be TRBD2 (6 bases). Trimming stripped 1 base from V and 0 bases from J, with 12 bases between. The CDR3 runs to 16 residues. Germline CDR1 SGDLS, CDR2 YYNGEE.

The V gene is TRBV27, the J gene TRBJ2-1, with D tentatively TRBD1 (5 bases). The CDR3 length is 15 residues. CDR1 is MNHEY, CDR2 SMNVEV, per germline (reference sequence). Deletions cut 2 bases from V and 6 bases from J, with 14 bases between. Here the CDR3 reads CASSLLVKGANEQFF. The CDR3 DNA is TGTGCCAGCAGTTTACTAGTGAAAGGGGCCAATGAGCAGTTCTTC.

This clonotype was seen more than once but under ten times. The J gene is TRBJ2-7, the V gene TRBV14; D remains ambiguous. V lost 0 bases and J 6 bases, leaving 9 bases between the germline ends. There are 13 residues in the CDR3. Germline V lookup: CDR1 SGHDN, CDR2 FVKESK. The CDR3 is CASSQDTVSEQYF. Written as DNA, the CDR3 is TGTGCCAGCAGCCAAGACACAGTCTCCGAGCAGTACTTC.

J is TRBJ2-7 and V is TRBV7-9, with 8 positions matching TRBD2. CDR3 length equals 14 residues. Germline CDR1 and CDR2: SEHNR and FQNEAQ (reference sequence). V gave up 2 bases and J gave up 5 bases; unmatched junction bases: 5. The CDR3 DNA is TGTGCCAGCAGCTTAAAGCGGGAGACCCACGAGCAGTACTTC. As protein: CASSLKRETHEQYF.

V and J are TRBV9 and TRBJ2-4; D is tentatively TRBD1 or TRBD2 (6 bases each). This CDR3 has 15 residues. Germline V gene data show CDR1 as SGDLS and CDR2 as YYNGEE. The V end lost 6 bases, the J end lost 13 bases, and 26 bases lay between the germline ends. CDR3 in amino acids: CASTYGGNVDNEQYF. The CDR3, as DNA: TGTGCCAGCACATACGGGGGCAACGTCGACAATGAGCAGTACTTC.

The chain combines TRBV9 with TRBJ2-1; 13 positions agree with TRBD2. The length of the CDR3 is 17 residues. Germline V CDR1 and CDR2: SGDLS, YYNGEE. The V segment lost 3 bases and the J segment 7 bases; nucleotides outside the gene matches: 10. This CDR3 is CASSDRGLAGPYNEQFF. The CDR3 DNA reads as TGTGCCAGCAGCGATCGGGGACTAGCGGGACCTTATAATGAGCAGTTCTTC.

For the CDR3, the DNA is TGCAGTGCTTATGGACTAGCGGACCCCACAGATACGCAGTATTTT. Amino acids: CSAYGLADPTDTQYF. The chain joins TRBV20-1 to TRBJ2-3; 10 positions agree with TRBD2. The CDR3 is 15 residues long. CDR1 is DFQATT, CDR2 SNEGSKA, per germline (reference sequence). V lost 5 bases, J lost 2 bases, and 7 bases stayed unmatched.

The CDR3 spells CSTRTGGNTGELFF. In DNA form, the CDR3 reads TGCAGTACAAGAACAGGGGGTAATACCGGGGAGCTGTTTTTT. The chain is built from TRBV20-1 and TRBJ2-2; TRBD1 aligns across 8 bases. Trimming cost V 8 bases and J 5 bases; bases outside gene matches: 10. CDR3 length equals 14 residues. CDR1 is DFQATT and CDR2 is SNEGSKA in the germline V gene (reference sequence).

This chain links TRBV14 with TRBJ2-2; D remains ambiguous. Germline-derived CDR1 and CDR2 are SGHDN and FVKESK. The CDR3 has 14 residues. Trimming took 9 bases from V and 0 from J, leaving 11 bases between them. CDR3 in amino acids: CASAAQTNTGELFF. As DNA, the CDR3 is TGTGCCAGTGCCGCCCAGACGAACACCGGGGAGCTGTTTTTT.

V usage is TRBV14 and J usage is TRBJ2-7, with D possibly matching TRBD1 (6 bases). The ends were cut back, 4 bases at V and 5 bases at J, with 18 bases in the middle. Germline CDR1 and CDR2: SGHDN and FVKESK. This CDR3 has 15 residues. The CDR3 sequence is CASSPYRTGRDEQYF. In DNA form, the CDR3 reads TGTGCCAGCAGCCCATACCGTACAGGGAGAGACGAGCAGTACTTC.

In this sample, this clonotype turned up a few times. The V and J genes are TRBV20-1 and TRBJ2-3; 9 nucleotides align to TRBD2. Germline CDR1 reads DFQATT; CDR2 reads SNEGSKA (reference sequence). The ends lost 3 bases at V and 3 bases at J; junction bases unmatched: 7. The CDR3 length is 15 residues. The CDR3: CSARVLAGWTDTQYF. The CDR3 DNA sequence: TGCAGTGCTAGGGTTCTAGCGGGATGGACAGATACGCAGTATTTT.

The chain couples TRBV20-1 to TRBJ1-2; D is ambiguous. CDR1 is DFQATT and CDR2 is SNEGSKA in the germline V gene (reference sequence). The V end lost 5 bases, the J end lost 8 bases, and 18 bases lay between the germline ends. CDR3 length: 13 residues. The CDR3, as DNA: TGCAGTGCTTATCCCCAGACCCTGGAGGGCTACACCTTC. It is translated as CSAYPQTLEGYTF.